The 17 T cell receptor beta chains given below trace back to one sample, sequenced in a study of blood T cell repertoires in COVID-19. Libraries were prepared by immunoSEQ multiplex PCR; TCRdb keeps only in-frame clonotypes and omits some of them. Here the sample spans around 300,000 clones, roughly 90% being singletons. Sequenced input: peripheral blood. These TCRs come from a woman in her forties who had recovered from COVID-19.

The chain has TRBV6-5 and TRBJ1-5, with a tentative D call TRBD1 (6 bases). The CDR3 length is 15 residues. Trimming left V 5 bases short and J 0 bases short, with 11 bases between. In germline, CDR1 is MNHEY, CDR2 SVGAGI. The CDR3 sequence: CASSPQGYSNQPQHF. CDR3 nucleotides: TGTGCCAGCAGTCCACAGGGATATAGCAATCAGCCCCAGCATTTT.

The gene calls are TRBV27 and TRBJ1-2; maybe TRBD1 (6 bases). Trimming pared 5 bases from V and 0 bases from J, leaving 16 bases between. The CDR3 loop spans 16 amino acids. CDR1 and CDR2 from the germline V gene are MNHEY and SMNVEV (reference sequence). The CDR3 DNA sequence: TGTGCCAGCAGTCCAGTGGGGGCGGGCCCTAACTATGGCTACACCTTC. Its protein is CASSPVGAGPNYGYTF.

The chain is built from TRBV4-1 and TRBJ2-7, with 9 bases lining up with TRBD1. V trimming: 0 bases; J trimming: 4 bases; junction bases outside the gene matches: 22. The germline V gene encodes CDR1 MGHRA and CDR2 YSYEKL. The CDR3 is 21 residues long. The CDR3 sequence is CASSQEAGQGGFAGRGYEQYF. Written as DNA, the CDR3 is TGCGCCAGCAGCCAAGAGGCGGGACAGGGAGGTTTCGCGGGTAGGGGGTACGAGCAGTACTTC.

The genes are TRBV5-1 and TRBJ2-3; TRBD2 agrees at 10 bases. Germline V lookup: CDR1 SGHRS, CDR2 YFSETQ. CDR3 length equals 16 residues. The V and J ends lost 2 bases and 5 bases, in that order; junction bases with no gene match: 8. CDR3 in amino acids: CASSFETSGPGDTQYF. For the CDR3, the DNA is TGCGCCAGCAGCTTTGAGACTAGCGGGCCCGGAGATACGCAGTATTTT.

The CDR3 DNA follows: TGTGCCAGTAGCTCCCGCAGGGTCGCTGGGGCCAACGTCCTGACTTTC. This translates into CASSSRRVAGANVLTF. The V gene is TRBV19, the J gene TRBJ2-6, with D tentatively TRBD1 (5 bases). This CDR3 has 16 residues. V shed 6 bases and J shed 2 bases, with 14 bases lying between them. The germline V gene encodes CDR1 LNHDA and CDR2 SQIVND (reference sequence). Full variable domain (remainder filled in from reference TRBV19 and TRBJ2-6): DGGITQSPKYLFRKEGQNVTLSCEQNLNHDAMYWYRQDPGQGLRLIYYSQIVNDFQKGDIAEGYSVSREKKESFPLTVTSAQKNPTAFYLCASSSRRVAGANVLTFGAGSRLTVL.

The genes are TRBV28 and TRBJ1-6, with 8 bases lining up with TRBD1. Germline V gives CDR1 MDHEN, CDR2 SYDVKM. The CDR3 is 14 amino acids. Losses at the gene ends were 5 bases for V and 7 bases for J; bases not matched to a gene: 4. The CDR3 DNA reads as TGTGCCAGCAGTAAAGACAGGGGAAATTCACCCCTCCACTTT. This gives the protein CASSKDRGNSPLHF.

V usage is TRBV5-4 and J usage is TRBJ2-7; possible D gene TRBD1, 5 bases. The CDR3 extends over 13 amino acids. Germline V CDR1 and CDR2: SGHNT, YYREEE (reference sequence). Deletions cut 0 bases from V and 7 bases from J, with 11 bases between. The CDR3 nucleotides are TGTGCCAGCAGCTTGGAACAGGTTGGTGAGCAGTACTTC. It codes for CASSLEQVGEQYF.

The CDR3 loop is CASSSGLAVQETQYF. CDR3 coding DNA: TGTGCCAGCAGCTCCGGACTAGCGGTCCAAGAGACCCAGTACTTC. The chain recombines TRBV11-1 with TRBJ2-5; TRBD2 matches at 10 bases. CDR1 is SGHAT and CDR2 is FQDESV in the germline V gene (reference sequence). The CDR3 runs to 15 residues. The ends lost 4 bases at V and 1 base at J; junction bases unmatched: 3.

The genes are TRBV19 and TRBJ1-5; maybe TRBD1 (5 bases). CDR3 length equals 14 residues. Germline CDR1 is LNHDA and CDR2 is SQIVND (reference sequence). V shed 2 bases and J shed 4 bases, with 9 bases lying between them. The CDR3 loop is CASSIKQGNQPQHF. The CDR3 DNA sequence: TGTGCCAGTAGTATAAAGCAGGGAAATCAGCCCCAGCATTTT.

The chain is built from TRBV7-9 and TRBJ2-1, with TRBD2 as a possible D gene (5 bases). The germline V and J ends were trimmed by 4 bases and 7 bases, with 14 bases remaining between them. This CDR3 spans 14 amino acids. Germline lookup yields CDR1 SEHNR and CDR2 FQNEAQ (reference sequence). The CDR3 nucleotides are TGTGCCAGCAGCTACGACTACGGCGGGAATGAGCAGTTCTTC. This encodes CASSYDYGGNEQFF.

The gene calls are TRBV11-2 and TRBJ1-6; no reliable D call. Germline CDR1 and CDR2: SGHAT and FQNNGV. There are 15 residues in the CDR3. V gave up 5 bases and J gave up 7 bases, with 15 bases separating them. CDR3 nucleotides: TGTGCCAGCAGCCCACAGCTTCCAGTCAATTCACCCCTCCACTTT. As protein: CASSPQLPVNSPLHF. The variable domain in full, completed from reference TRBV11-2 and TRBJ1-6, reads EAGVAQSPRYKIIEKRQSVAFWCNPISGHATLYWYQQILGQGPKLLIQFQNNGVVDDSQLPKDRFSAERLKGVDSTLKIQPAKLEDSAVYLCASSPQLPVNSPLHFGNGTRLTVT.

The gene calls are TRBV30 and TRBJ2-7; D is perhaps TRBD2 (5 bases). CDR3 size: 15 residues. The germline V gene has CDR1 GTSNPN and CDR2 SVGIG (reference sequence). V lost 1 base to trimming and J lost 1 base, with 14 bases between them. The CDR3 protein is CAWSDGVESSYEQYF. The CDR3 coding sequence is TGTGCCTGGAGTGACGGGGTAGAGAGTTCCTACGAGCAGTACTTC.

J is TRBJ2-7 and V is TRBV2, with 8 bases fitting TRBD2. The CDR3 sequence is 16 residues long. The V gene end was trimmed by 0 bases and the J gene end by 4 bases; junction bases not matched to a gene: 8. Germline CDR1 reads SNHLY; CDR2 reads FYNNEI. CDR3 region: CASSEAGGRGGYEQYF. CDR3 bases: TGTGCCAGCAGTGAAGCTGGGGGGCGCGGGGGGTACGAGCAGTACTTC.

V is TRBV18 and J is TRBJ1-1, with 10 bases that match TRBD1. V was clipped by 1 base and J by 6 bases; unmatched bases: 5. The CDR3 has 15 amino acids. Germline V lookup: CDR1 KGHSH, CDR2 LQKENI. CDR3 in DNA: TGTGCCAGCTCACCACGGGGGACAGGGGAGGCTGAAGCTTTCTTT. Translated, it gives CASSPRGTGEAEAFF.

The rearrangement joins TRBV5-5 to TRBJ1-5, with 7 bases identical to TRBD1. Germline values: CDR1 SGHKS, CDR2 YYEKEE (reference sequence). V lost 2 bases to trimming and J lost 5 bases; unmatched junction nucleotides: 1. This CDR3 has 13 residues. CDR3: CASSFTGDQPQHF. The CDR3 nucleotides are TGTGCCAGCAGCTTTACAGGGGATCAGCCCCAGCATTTT.

The chain is built from TRBV28 and TRBJ1-1; D is undetermined. Germline V gene lookup returns CDR1 MDHEN and CDR2 SYDVKM. The CDR3 covers 13 residues. V lost 8 bases to trimming and J lost 1 base, with 11 bases between them. The CDR3 reads CASARAENTEAFF. In DNA form, the CDR3 reads TGTGCCAGCGCGAGGGCGGAGAACACTGAAGCTTTCTTT.

CDR3 sequence (DNA): TGTGCCAGCAGCCAACGAGACGAGCAGTACTTC. It is translated as CASSQRDEQYF. The chain combines TRBV14 with TRBJ2-7; D unclear. This CDR3 has 11 amino acids. Germline lookup yields CDR1 SGHDN and CDR2 FVKESK. Deletions cut 2 bases from V and 5 bases from J, with 4 bases between.